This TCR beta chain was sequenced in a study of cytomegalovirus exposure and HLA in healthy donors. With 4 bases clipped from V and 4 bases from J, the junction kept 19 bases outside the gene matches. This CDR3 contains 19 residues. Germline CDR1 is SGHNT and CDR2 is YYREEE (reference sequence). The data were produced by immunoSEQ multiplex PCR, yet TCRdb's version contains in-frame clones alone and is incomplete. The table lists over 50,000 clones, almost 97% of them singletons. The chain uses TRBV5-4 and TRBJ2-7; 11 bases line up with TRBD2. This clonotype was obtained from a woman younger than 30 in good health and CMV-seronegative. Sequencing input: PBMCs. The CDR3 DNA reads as TGTGCCAGCAGCCCCAAACTAGCGGGAGCCCCCACCCCCTCATACGAGCAGTACTTC. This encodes CASSPKLAGAPTPSYEQYF.